The 23 T cell receptor beta chains listed next were all sequenced from one sample in a study of graft-versus-host responses after intestinal transplantation. Sequenced by immunoSEQ multiplex PCR; TCRdb stores in-frame clones only, minus some. The sample consists of 130,000 or so clones, over 90% of them appearing once. These TCRs are of unknown antigen specificity. Material: unstimulated CD4+ T cells sorted from spleen or lymph node cells, obtained before intestinal transplant. The receptors here all came from a human donor who received an intestinal transplant.

This rearrangement joins TRBV5-1 to TRBJ2-1, with unresolved D. CDR3 length equals 13 residues. Trimming removed 4 bases at V and 8 bases at J, with 13 bases between. CDR1 is SGHRS, CDR2 YFSETQ, per germline. The CDR3 region has the DNA TGCGCCAGCAGCATTACTACGGAAGATGAGCAGTTCTTC. It is translated as CASSITTEDEQFF.

The chain is built from TRBV7-3 and TRBJ2-2; the D is unclear. Germline V gives CDR1 SGHTA, CDR2 FQGTGA. V lost 4 bases and J lost 5, with 11 bases in between. The CDR3 has 14 amino acids. The CDR3 bases are TGTGCCAGCAGCTCGTACGGGTTGACCGGGGAGCTGTTTTTT. This gives the protein CASSSYGLTGELFF. Full variable domain (missing parts from reference TRBV7-3 and TRBJ2-2): GAGVSQTPSNKVTEKGKYVELRCDPISGHTALYWYRQSLGQGPEFLIYFQGTGAADDSGLPNDRFFAVRPEGSVSTLKIQRTERGDSAVYLCASSSYGLTGELFFGEGSRLTVL.

V and J are TRBV7-2 and TRBJ2-7; 7 nucleotides align to TRBD1. The CDR3 runs to 14 residues. V was clipped by 3 bases and J by 1 base; unmatched bases: 3. Germline CDR1 is SGHTA and CDR2 is FQGNSA. The CDR3 bases are TGTGCCAGCAGCTTTACAGGGGAATCCTACGAGCAGTACTTC. It is translated as CASSFTGESYEQYF.

The V call is TRBV18, the J call TRBJ2-1; TRBD2 matches at 13 bases. The CDR3 consists of 17 residues. The germline gives CDR1 KGHSH, CDR2 LQKENI. Losses at the gene ends were 2 bases for V and 3 bases for J; bases not matched to a gene: 4. The DNA for the CDR3 is TGTGCCAGCTCACCAATGGGACTAGCGGGAAACTACAATGAGCAGTTCTTC. Translated, it gives CASSPMGLAGNYNEQFF.

The chain uses TRBV9 and TRBJ2-3, with a tentative D call TRBD2 (6 bases). V was shortened by 3 bases and J by 2 bases, with 7 bases between the two germline ends. Germline assignment: CDR1 SGDLS and CDR2 YYNGEE. This CDR3 is built from 13 residues. The CDR3 loop is CASSGGVTDTQYF. The CDR3 DNA is TGTGCCAGCAGCGGGGGGGTCACAGATACGCAGTATTTT.

The chain joins TRBV7-3 to TRBJ2-5; D not certain. This CDR3 spans 13 amino acids. The V end was cut by 3 bases, the J end by 1 base, with 6 bases between. CDR1 and CDR2 (germline): SGHTA, FQGTGA. CDR3 protein: CASSFGPQETQYF. CDR3 nucleotide sequence: TGTGCCAGCAGCTTCGGCCCCCAAGAGACCCAGTACTTC.

The CDR3 nucleotides read TGTGCCATCAGGTTACCCAGGACAGGGGAGTCCTACGAGCAGTACTTC. Translated: CAIRLPRTGESYEQYF. The chain is built from TRBV10-3 and TRBJ2-7, with 9 nucleotides matching TRBD1. Germline CDR1 reads ENHRY; CDR2 reads SYGVKD. The ends lost 6 bases at V and 1 base at J; junction bases unmatched: 10. This CDR3 is built from 16 residues.

The rearrangement links TRBV30 to TRBJ1-2, with 7 bases aligning to TRBD1. CDR1 is GTSNPN, CDR2 SVGIG, per germline (reference sequence). This CDR3 has 13 residues. The V segment lost 4 bases and the J segment 8 bases; nucleotides outside the gene matches: 10. The chain's CDR3 is CAWKAGQTLGYTF. The CDR3, as DNA: TGTGCCTGGAAGGCGGGACAGACGCTCGGCTACACCTTC.

The chain uses TRBV7-6 and TRBJ2-2; 9 positions match TRBD2. V shed 3 bases, J shed 5 bases, and the junction held 4 bases outside the gene matches. The CDR3 totals 15 residues. Germline V lookup: CDR1 SGHVS, CDR2 FNYEAQ. CDR3 loop: CASSFLTSGTGELFF. CDR3 nucleotide sequence: TGTGCCAGCAGCTTCTTGACTAGCGGTACCGGGGAGCTGTTTTTT. Full variable domain (remainder filled in from reference TRBV7-6 and TRBJ2-2): GAGVSQSPRYKVTKRGQDVALRCDPISGHVSLYWYRQALGQGPEFLTYFNYEAQQDKSGLPNDRFSAERPEGSISTLTIQRTEQRDSAMYRCASSFLTSGTGELFFGEGSRLTVL.

CDR3 protein: CASSHWDVGSSYNSPLHF. As DNA, the CDR3 is TGTGCCAGCAGCCATTGGGACGTCGGGAGCTCCTATAATTCACCCCTCCACTTT. V gene TRBV7-8 combines with J gene TRBJ1-6; D is possibly TRBD1 (5 bases). The V gene lost 5 bases and the J gene lost 0 bases, with 17 bases spanning the gap. Germline V gene sequence: CDR1 SGHVS, CDR2 FQNEAQ. The length of the CDR3 is 18 residues.

J is TRBJ1-4 and V is TRBV7-9, with D hard to call. The CDR3 has 13 residues. V lost 4 bases to trimming and J lost 5 bases, with 8 bases between them. Germline V lookup: CDR1 SEHNR, CDR2 FQNEAQ (reference sequence). Written as DNA, the CDR3 is TGTGCCAGCAGCTCCCGCTCGAATGAAAAACTGTTTTTT. Residues: CASSSRSNEKLFF.

This chain joins TRBV5-6 and TRBJ2-2, with 7 bases that match TRBD1. The CDR3 covers 14 residues. After removal of 5 bases from V and 2 bases from J, the junction contained 3 bases not matched to a gene. CDR1 and CDR2 (germline): SGHDT, YYEEEE. This CDR3 reads CASRRQGNTGELFF. The DNA of the CDR3 is TGTGCCAGCAGGAGACAGGGAAACACCGGGGAGCTGTTTTTT.

The CDR3 protein is CASSWDRAGNGYTF. CDR3 nucleotides: TGTGCCAGCAGTTGGGACAGGGCGGGGAATGGCTACACCTTC. This sequence joins TRBV6-6 and TRBJ1-2; 9 bases agree with TRBD1. This CDR3 has 14 residues. Germline V lookup: CDR1 MNHNY, CDR2 SVGAGI (reference sequence). J lost 6 bases, V lost 4 bases, and 6 bases had no gene match.

The chain combines TRBV10-3 with TRBJ2-2; D is perhaps TRBD1 (7 bases). The CDR3 extends over 17 amino acids. Germline V gene sequence: CDR1 ENHRY, CDR2 SYGVKD. Trimming shortened V by 2 bases and J by 1 base, and 14 bases separated the two germline ends. This chain's CDR3 is CAISEPRGTENTGELFF. The CDR3 nucleotides are TGTGCCATCAGTGAGCCGCGCGGGACAGAGAACACCGGGGAGCTGTTTTTT.

The chain recombines TRBV7-2 with TRBJ2-1; D is perhaps TRBD2 (5 bases). Germline values: CDR1 SGHTA, CDR2 FQGNSA. The V and J ends lost 5 bases and 3 bases respectively, with 17 bases between them. The CDR3 is 16 amino acids. Here the CDR3 reads CASSTLAPPLYNEQFF. CDR3 in DNA: TGTGCCAGCAGCACTCTAGCCCCGCCTCTCTACAATGAGCAGTTCTTC.

The sample holds one count of this clone. This rearrangement joins TRBV7-3 to TRBJ2-3; the match to TRBD1 covers 7 bases. Trimming cost V 3 bases and J 4 bases; bases outside gene matches: 7. Germline assignment: CDR1 SGHTA and CDR2 FQGTGA. The CDR3 runs to 15 residues. The CDR3: CASSFRQGRPDTQYF. In DNA form, the CDR3 reads TGTGCCAGCAGCTTCCGACAGGGACGTCCAGATACGCAGTATTTT.

J is TRBJ1-4 and V is TRBV28; D perhaps matches TRBD1 (5 bases). The length of the CDR3 is 17 residues. In germline, CDR1 is MDHEN, CDR2 SYDVKM. Trimming removed 6 bases from V and 4 bases from J, with 21 bases in between. CDR3 in amino acids: CASSTGGTADFNEKLFF. As DNA, the CDR3 is TGTGCCAGCAGCACTGGGGGAACGGCTGATTTTAATGAAAAACTGTTTTTT. The full variable domain, its missing parts supplied by reference TRBV28 and TRBJ1-4, is DVKVTQSSRYLVKRTGEKVFLECVQDMDHENMFWYRQDPGLGLRLIYFSYDVKMKEKGDIPEGYSVSREKKERFSLILESASTNQTSMYLCASSTGGTADFNEKLFFGSGTQLSVL.

The chain couples TRBV18 to TRBJ2-3; 14 bases agree with TRBD2. The V and J ends lost 3 bases and 3 bases, in that order; junction bases with no gene match: 11. Germline loops: CDR1 KGHSH, CDR2 LQKENI. This CDR3 region has 19 residues. The CDR3 DNA sequence: TGTGCCAGCTCACCTCGCCCGACTAGCGGGAGGGCCCGGACAGATACGCAGTATTTT. Amino acids: CASSPRPTSGRARTDTQYF.

This chain links TRBV27 with TRBJ2-2; 14 bases agree with TRBD2. This CDR3 comprises 15 residues. With V trimmed by 8 bases and J by 7 bases, 6 bases remained unmatched. Germline V gene lookup returns CDR1 MNHEY and CDR2 SMNVEV (reference sequence). Written as DNA, the CDR3 is TGTGCCAGCGGGGGACTAGCGGGAGTCAACGGGGAGCTGTTTTTT. Translating it yields CASGGLAGVNGELFF.

The chain links TRBV9 to TRBJ1-4, with D uncertain. The CDR3 length is 13 residues. Per germline, CDR1 SGDLS and CDR2 YYNGEE. V lost 0 bases and J 5 bases, leaving 5 bases between the germline ends. The CDR3 nucleotides are TGTGCCAGCAGCGTAGCCGACAATGAAAAACTGTTTTTT. Translated: CASSVADNEKLFF.

The chain uses TRBV5-1 and TRBJ1-1; D is possibly TRBD1 (5 bases). The CDR3 is 15 residues long. Looked up from germline, CDR1 is SGHRS and CDR2 is YFSETQ. V lost 2 bases, J lost 4 bases, and 15 bases lay in between. CDR3 loop: CASSLDTGFSTEAFF. CDR3 nucleotides: TGCGCCAGCAGCTTAGACACAGGATTTAGCACTGAAGCTTTCTTT. Full variable domain (rest looked up from reference TRBV5-1 and TRBJ1-1): KAGVTQTPRYLIKTRGQQVTLSCSPISGHRSVSWYQQTPGQGLQFLFEYFSETQRNKGNFPGRFSGRQFSNSRSEMNVSTLELGDSALYLCASSLDTGFSTEAFFGQGTRLTVV.

The V call is TRBV18, the J call TRBJ2-3; tentatively, D is TRBD1 (5 bases). The CDR3 length is 15 residues. The ends were cut back, 1 base at V and 1 base at J, with 9 bases in the middle. Germline values: CDR1 KGHSH, CDR2 LQKENI. CDR3 sequence reads: CASSPLGQGTDTQYF. In DNA form, the CDR3 reads TGTGCCAGCTCACCACTGGGGCAGGGCACAGATACGCAGTATTTT.

The chain couples TRBV27 to TRBJ2-5; TRBD2 matches 14 bases. CDR1 and CDR2 (germline): MNHEY, SMNVEV (reference sequence). The trim removed 6 bases at V and 5 bases at J, leaving 2 bases unmatched. This CDR3 has 14 residues. CDR3 sequence reads: CASRRLAGGETQYF. Here the CDR3 DNA reads TGTGCCAGCAGGCGACTAGCGGGAGGGGAGACCCAGTACTTC.